Listed below are T cell receptor beta chains from one sample, sequenced in a study of Ad26.COV2.S vaccination and SARS-CoV-2 variants. Profiled with immunoSEQ multiplex PCR; TCRdb holds only in-frame clones, not every one. The sample records around 400,000 clones, about 91% being singletons. The source material was peripheral blood, sampled in a trial of Ad26.COV2.S vaccine versus placebo. Receptors were obtained from a person between 18 and 60 years old who received the Ad26.COV2.S COVID-19 vaccine or a placebo. Each CDR3 is given with its conserved first and last residue. The order of the fields is V gene, clone size, J gene, D gene, CDR3 protein, CDR3 DNA. D genes are given only for firm matches. A row's size may be missing; if present it is once, few, many or a size class.

v_call: TRBV28
clone_size: .
j_call: TRBJ2-7
d_call: .
cdr3_aa: CASSLVSPYEQYF
cdr3_nt: TGTGCCAGCAGTTTGGTTAGTCCCTACGAGCAGTACTTC

v_call: TRBV28
clone_size: .
j_call: TRBJ2-7
d_call: .
cdr3_aa: CASTPEGRGYYEQYF
cdr3_nt: TGTGCCAGCACCCCCGAGGGTCGGGGGTACTACGAGCAGTACTTC

v_call: TRBV30
clone_size: .
j_call: TRBJ1-4
d_call: .
cdr3_aa: CALIKAKDEKLFF
cdr3_nt: TGTGCCCTCATAAAGGCGAAGGATGAAAAACTGTTTTTT

v_call: TRBV4-3
clone_size: .
j_call: TRBJ2-5
d_call: TRBD2
cdr3_aa: CASSQDVGGGETQYF
cdr3_nt: TGCGCCAGCAGCCAAGATGTGGGCGGGGGGGAGACCCAGTACTTC

v_call: TRBV19
clone_size: .
j_call: TRBJ1-1
d_call: .
cdr3_aa: CASSIPGAGSFF
cdr3_nt: TGTGCCAGTAGTATACCCGGGGCCGGATCTTTCTTT

v_call: TRBV10-2
clone_size: .
j_call: TRBJ2-2
d_call: .
cdr3_aa: CASSHMSSQGLFF
cdr3_nt: TGCGCCAGCAGCCACATGTCGAGTCAGGGGCTGTTTTTT

v_call: TRBV10-1
clone_size: .
j_call: TRBJ2-1
d_call: TRBD2
cdr3_aa: CASREGLALSVEFF
cdr3_nt: TGCGCCAGCAGGGAGGGACTAGCCCTATCAGTGGAGTTCTTC

v_call: TRBV7-9
clone_size: .
j_call: TRBJ2-7
d_call: .
cdr3_aa: CASSFIAYEQYF
cdr3_nt: TGTGCCAGCAGCTTTATAGCCTACGAGCAGTACTTC

v_call: TRBV5-1
clone_size: .
j_call: TRBJ2-3
d_call: .
cdr3_aa: CASSQGGGGRTDTQYF
cdr3_nt: TGCGCCAGCAGCCAAGGGGGCGGAGGGAGGACAGATACGCAGTATTTT

v_call: TRBV10-3
clone_size: .
j_call: TRBJ2-7
d_call: .
cdr3_aa: CAISRDTGAYEQYF
cdr3_nt: TGTGCCATCAGCCGGGACACGGGGGCTTACGAGCAGTACTTC

v_call: TRBV5-1
clone_size: once
j_call: TRBJ2-7
d_call: TRBD2
cdr3_aa: CASSPRAREGEQYF
cdr3_nt: TGCGCCAGCAGTCCTCGAGCCAGGGAGGGCGAGCAGTACTTC

v_call: TRBV27
clone_size: .
j_call: TRBJ2-7
d_call: .
cdr3_aa: CASSLTGREQYF
cdr3_nt: TGTGCCAGCAGTTTAACAGGGCGCGAGCAGTACTTC

v_call: TRBV6-5
clone_size: .
j_call: TRBJ1-1
d_call: .
cdr3_aa: CASSLGGSNTEAFF
cdr3_nt: TGTGCCAGCAGTTTGGGGGGATCGAACACTGAAGCTTTCTTT

v_call: TRBV7-9
clone_size: .
j_call: TRBJ2-1
d_call: .
cdr3_aa: CASSLVPGNEQFF
cdr3_nt: TGTGCCAGCAGCTTAGTTCCGGGGAATGAGCAGTTCTTC

v_call: TRBV29-1
clone_size: .
j_call: TRBJ2-1
d_call: .
cdr3_aa: CSVELAGGHNEQFF
cdr3_nt: TGCAGCGTTGAACTAGCCGGGGGGCACAATGAGCAGTTCTTC

v_call: TRBV5-5
clone_size: .
j_call: TRBJ1-4
d_call: .
cdr3_aa: CASSLEGFINEKLFF
cdr3_nt: TGTGCCAGCAGCTTGGAGGGGTTCATTAATGAAAAACTGTTTTTT

v_call: TRBV29-1
clone_size: .
j_call: TRBJ2-3
d_call: TRBD2
cdr3_aa: CSVDDTSGTDTQYF
cdr3_nt: TGCAGCGTGGATGACACTAGCGGCACAGATACGCAGTATTTT

v_call: TRBV3-1/TRBV3-2
clone_size: .
j_call: TRBJ2-3
d_call: TRBD2
cdr3_aa: CASSQSMSGGGTQYF
cdr3_nt: TGTGCCAGCAGCCAAAGCATGTCGGGAGGTGGTACGCAGTATTTT

v_call: TRBV11-2
clone_size: .
j_call: TRBJ2-3
d_call: TRBD2
cdr3_aa: CASSAGTSLGTQYF
cdr3_nt: TGTGCCAGCAGCGCCGGGACTAGCCTCGGGACGCAGTATTTT

v_call: TRBV5-1
clone_size: .
j_call: TRBJ1-5
d_call: .
cdr3_aa: CASSLGGEGNQPQHF
cdr3_nt: TGCGCCAGCAGCTTGGGAGGTGAGGGCAATCAGCCCCAGCATTTT

v_call: TRBV5-6
clone_size: .
j_call: TRBJ2-7
d_call: .
cdr3_aa: CASSHDSHEQYF
cdr3_nt: TGTGCCAGCAGCCACGACAGCCACGAGCAGTACTTC

v_call: TRBV11-1
clone_size: .
j_call: TRBJ2-5
d_call: .
cdr3_aa: CASSLSLGGSETQYF
cdr3_nt: TGTGCCAGCAGCCTTAGTCTAGGGGGGAGCGAGACCCAGTACTTC

v_call: TRBV5-1
clone_size: .
j_call: TRBJ2-1
d_call: .
cdr3_aa: CASSLDGWGEQFF
cdr3_nt: TGCGCCAGCAGCTTGGACGGGTGGGGTGAGCAGTTCTTC

v_call: TRBV9
clone_size: .
j_call: TRBJ1-1
d_call: .
cdr3_aa: CASSVVAVNTEAFF
cdr3_nt: TGTGCCAGCAGCGTAGTGGCAGTTAACACTGAAGCTTTCTTT

v_call: TRBV19
clone_size: .
j_call: TRBJ2-1
d_call: .
cdr3_aa: CASQTGARREQFF
cdr3_nt: TGTGCCAGTCAAACGGGAGCACGTCGCGAGCAGTTCTTC

v_call: TRBV3-1/TRBV3-2
clone_size: .
j_call: TRBJ2-7
d_call: TRBD2
cdr3_aa: CASSQEGRHWGGYEQYF
cdr3_nt: TGTGCCAGCAGCCAAGAGGGACGCCACTGGGGGGGCTACGAGCAGTACTTC

v_call: TRBV5-4
clone_size: .
j_call: TRBJ1-2
d_call: .
cdr3_aa: CASSYDGSYGYTF
cdr3_nt: TGTGCCAGCAGCTACGACGGTAGCTATGGCTACACCTTC

v_call: TRBV3-1/TRBV3-2
clone_size: .
j_call: TRBJ1-2
d_call: .
cdr3_aa: CASSPNGGKGYGYTF
cdr3_nt: TGTGCCAGCAGCCCAAACGGGGGGAAGGGCTATGGCTACACCTTC

v_call: TRBV5-1
clone_size: .
j_call: TRBJ2-1
d_call: .
cdr3_aa: CASSFGGLYNEQFF
cdr3_nt: TGCGCCAGCAGCTTCGGAGGCCTCTACAATGAGCAGTTCTTC

v_call: TRBV4-2
clone_size: .
j_call: TRBJ2-1
d_call: TRBD1
cdr3_aa: CASSQIGTQGYNEQFF
cdr3_nt: TGTGCCAGCAGCCAAATCGGGACACAGGGGTATAATGAGCAGTTCTTC

v_call: TRBV11-2
clone_size: .
j_call: TRBJ2-7
d_call: TRBD2
cdr3_aa: CASSASPSGSYEQYF
cdr3_nt: TGTGCCAGCAGCGCGTCCCCTAGCGGGTCTTACGAGCAGTACTTC

v_call: TRBV5-8
clone_size: few
j_call: TRBJ2-2
d_call: .
cdr3_aa: CASSPFRGTGELFF
cdr3_nt: TGTGCCAGCAGCCCATTTAGAGGGACCGGGGAGCTGTTTTTT

v_call: TRBV18
clone_size: .
j_call: TRBJ2-3
d_call: .
cdr3_aa: CASSPTRADTQYF
cdr3_nt: TGTGCCAGCTCACCGACACGGGCAGATACGCAGTATTTT

v_call: TRBV6-2/TRBV6-3
clone_size: .
j_call: TRBJ1-5
d_call: .
cdr3_aa: CASSYGVRNQPQHF
cdr3_nt: TGTGCCAGCAGTTACGGCGTCAGAAATCAGCCCCAGCATTTT

v_call: TRBV5-5
clone_size: .
j_call: TRBJ2-3
d_call: .
cdr3_aa: CASSLETGTYTQYF
cdr3_nt: TGTGCCAGCAGCTTGGAAACCGGGACTTATACGCAGTATTTT

v_call: TRBV30
clone_size: .
j_call: TRBJ1-1
d_call: .
cdr3_aa: CAWSVVGHGTEAFF
cdr3_nt: TGTGCCTGGAGTGTTGTGGGGCACGGGACTGAAGCTTTCTTT

v_call: TRBV20-1
clone_size: once
j_call: TRBJ2-3
d_call: .
cdr3_aa: CSASQSTDTQYF
cdr3_nt: TGCAGTGCTAGTCAGAGCACAGATACGCAGTATTTT